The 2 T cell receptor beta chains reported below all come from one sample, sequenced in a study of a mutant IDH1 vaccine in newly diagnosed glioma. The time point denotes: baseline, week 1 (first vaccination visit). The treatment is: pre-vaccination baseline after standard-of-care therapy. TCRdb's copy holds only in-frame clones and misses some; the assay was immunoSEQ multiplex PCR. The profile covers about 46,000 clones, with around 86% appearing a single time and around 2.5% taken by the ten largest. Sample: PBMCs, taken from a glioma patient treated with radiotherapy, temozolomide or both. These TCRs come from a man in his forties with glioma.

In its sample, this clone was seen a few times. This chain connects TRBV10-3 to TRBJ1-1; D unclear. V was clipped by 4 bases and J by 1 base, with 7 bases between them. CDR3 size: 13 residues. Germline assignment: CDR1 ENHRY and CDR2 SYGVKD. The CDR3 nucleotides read TGTGCCATCAGTGTAGCAGAGAACACTGAAGCTTTCTTT. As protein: CAISVAENTEAFF.

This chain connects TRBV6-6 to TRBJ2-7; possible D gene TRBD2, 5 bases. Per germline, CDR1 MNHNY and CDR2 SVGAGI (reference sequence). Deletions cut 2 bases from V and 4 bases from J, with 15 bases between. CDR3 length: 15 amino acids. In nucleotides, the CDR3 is TGTGCCAGCAGTTACGGGGTAGGTGGGAGATACGAGCAGTACTTC. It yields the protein CASSYGVGGRYEQYF.